This TCR beta chain was captured in a study of T cells in Graves' hyperthyroidism and ophthalmopathy. Study as a whole: The initial diagnosis was the point when peripheral blood was collected, ahead of any treatment.

Study-wide findings and caveats: In simple terms, a model built on 13 V-J features told ophthalmopathy apart from stable hyperthyroidism.

Germline V lookup: CDR1 LGHDT, CDR2 YNNKEL (reference sequence). The CDR3 spans 15 residues. Trimming removed 2 bases from V and 2 bases from J; junction bases left unmatched: 6. Researchers took RNA transcripts and amplified the TCR beta CDR3 regions from them. The study used the HTBI primer set for a first-round RT-PCR of the TCR CDR3. TCRdb itself ran the multiplex PCR reads through MiXCR, one entry per CDR3 protein. The table lists hundreds of thousands of distinct CDR3 sequences, around 20% of them singletons. The sample holds many counts of this clonotype. Its cognate antigen is unknown. The clonotype comes from a man between 40 and 49 years old with Graves' ophthalmopathy. The chain has TRBV3-1 and TRBJ2-7; TRBD2 matches 7 bases. The sequenced sample was blood. The CDR3 bases are TGTGCCAGCAGCCAACTGGCAGCGGGGACCTACGAGCAGTACTTC. Its protein is CASSQLAAGTYEQYF.